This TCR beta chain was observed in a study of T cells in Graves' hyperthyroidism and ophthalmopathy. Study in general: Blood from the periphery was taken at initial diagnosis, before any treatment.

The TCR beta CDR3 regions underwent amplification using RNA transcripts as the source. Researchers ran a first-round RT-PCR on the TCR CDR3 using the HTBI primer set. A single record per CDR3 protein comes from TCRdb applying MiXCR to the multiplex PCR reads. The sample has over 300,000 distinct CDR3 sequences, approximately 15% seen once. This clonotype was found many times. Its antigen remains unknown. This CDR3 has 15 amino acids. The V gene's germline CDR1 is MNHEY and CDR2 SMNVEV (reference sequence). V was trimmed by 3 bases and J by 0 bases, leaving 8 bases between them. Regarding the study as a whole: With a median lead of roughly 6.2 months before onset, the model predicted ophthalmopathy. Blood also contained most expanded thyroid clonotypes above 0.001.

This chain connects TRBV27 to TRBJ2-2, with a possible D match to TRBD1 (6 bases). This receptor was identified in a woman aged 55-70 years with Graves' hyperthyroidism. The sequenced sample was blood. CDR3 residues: CASSFTGTNTGELFF. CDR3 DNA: TGTGCCAGCAGTTTCACAGGGACGAACACCGGGGAGCTGTTTTTT.